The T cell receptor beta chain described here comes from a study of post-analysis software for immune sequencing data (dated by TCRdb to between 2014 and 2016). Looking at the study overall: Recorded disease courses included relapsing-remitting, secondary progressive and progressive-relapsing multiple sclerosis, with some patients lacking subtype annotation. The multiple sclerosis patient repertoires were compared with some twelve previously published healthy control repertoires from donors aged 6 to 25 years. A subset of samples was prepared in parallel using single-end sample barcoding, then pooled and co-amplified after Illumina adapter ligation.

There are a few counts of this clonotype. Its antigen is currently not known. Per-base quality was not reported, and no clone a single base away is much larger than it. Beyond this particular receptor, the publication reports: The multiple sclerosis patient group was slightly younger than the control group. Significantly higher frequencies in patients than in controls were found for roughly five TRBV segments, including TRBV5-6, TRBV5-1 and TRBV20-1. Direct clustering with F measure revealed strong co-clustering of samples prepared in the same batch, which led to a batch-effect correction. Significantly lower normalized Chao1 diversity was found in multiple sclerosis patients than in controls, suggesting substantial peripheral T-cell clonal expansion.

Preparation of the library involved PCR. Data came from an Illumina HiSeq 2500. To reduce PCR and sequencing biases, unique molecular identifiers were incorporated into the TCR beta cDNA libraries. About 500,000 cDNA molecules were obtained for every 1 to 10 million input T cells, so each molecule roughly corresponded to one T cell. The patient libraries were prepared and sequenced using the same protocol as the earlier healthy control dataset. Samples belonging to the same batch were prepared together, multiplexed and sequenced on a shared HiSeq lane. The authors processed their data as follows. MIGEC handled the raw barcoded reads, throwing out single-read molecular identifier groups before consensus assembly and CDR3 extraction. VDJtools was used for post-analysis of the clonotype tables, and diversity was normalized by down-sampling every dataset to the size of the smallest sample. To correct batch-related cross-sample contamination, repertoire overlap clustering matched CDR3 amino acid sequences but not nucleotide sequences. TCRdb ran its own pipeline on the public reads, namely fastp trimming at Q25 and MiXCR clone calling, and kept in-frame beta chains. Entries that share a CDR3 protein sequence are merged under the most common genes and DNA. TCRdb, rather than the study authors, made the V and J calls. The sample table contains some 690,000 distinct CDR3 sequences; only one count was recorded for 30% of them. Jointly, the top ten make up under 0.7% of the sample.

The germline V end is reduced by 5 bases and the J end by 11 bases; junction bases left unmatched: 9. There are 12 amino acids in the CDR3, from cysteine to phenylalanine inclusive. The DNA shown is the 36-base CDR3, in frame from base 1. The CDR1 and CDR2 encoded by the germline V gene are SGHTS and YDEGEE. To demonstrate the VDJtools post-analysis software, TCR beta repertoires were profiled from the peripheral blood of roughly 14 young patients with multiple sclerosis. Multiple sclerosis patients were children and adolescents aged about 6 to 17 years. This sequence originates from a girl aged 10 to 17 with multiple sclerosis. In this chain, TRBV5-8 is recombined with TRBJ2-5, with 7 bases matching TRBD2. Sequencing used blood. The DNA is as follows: TGTGCCAGCAGTCGGGACTACAATGAGCAGTACTTC. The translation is CASSRDYNEQYF.